This T cell receptor beta chain was sequenced for a study of T cell responses to AZD1222 COVID-19 vaccine (dated by TCRdb to the early 2020s). Study-wide context: AZD1222 recipients given second doses at about 4 weeks or at about 12 weeks were pooled, since spike-specific TCR depth and breadth were not found to differ between the two schedules. TCR sequencing was performed for more than 230 trial participants, of whom about 200 were given two doses of AZD1222 and approximately 25 were given two doses of MenACWY control vaccine. Trial participants were enrolled by age into 18-55, 56-69 and 70-plus year subgroups, with approximately 150, 30 and 60 TCR-sequenced participants respectively. What the study reported, not specific to this receptor: The vaccine-associated CD4 TCRs covered the entire spike protein, and the dominant responses fell in regions 160-218 and 743-854. Participants were mostly white British and included more females than males, and it was suggested by the authors that clonal diversity may have been underestimated. A significant rise in spike-specific TCR breadth and depth was observed after two AZD1222 doses relative to day 0 and relative to MenACWY recipients. No day 14 peak-response samples were available, so repertoires were characterized only after the peak T cell response. Conclusions about previously exposed vaccinees are limited because only five or six AZD1222 recipients were SARS-CoV-2 seropositive at baseline. Reportedly, close to half of the unique spike-specific TCRs recognized epitopes lying outside the regions that are mutated in the B.1.351 and B.1.1.7 variants. The 56-69-year group was small, and its depth increase did not reach significance, likely because of low power.

Measured from the cysteine to the phenylalanine, the CDR3 is 14 residues long. Only the CDR3 DNA is retained, 42 bases long and in frame from the first base. V is clipped by 2 bases and J by 10 bases, and the sequence between their germline boundaries is 18 bases long. From a lookup of the germline V gene, CDR1 and CDR2 are SGHDT and YYEEEE. Of note for this clone: No antigen is known for it. Per-base quality was not reported, and no clone a single base away is much larger than it.

The CDR3 regions of human TCRbeta chains were subjected to immunosequencing. In the source study's methods: Repertoire TCRs were matched against a reference library of SARS-CoV-2-specific TCRs generated with the MIRA antigen-specificity platform. Breadth meant the fraction of unique TCRs that were SARS-CoV-2-associated, whereas depth meant the fraction of total T cells that were SARS-CoV-2-associated. Each spike-specific TCR was assigned to its reactive spike region and to a CD4 or CD8 class using the MIRA data. Log10-transformed breadth and depth values were compared by one-way ANOVA with Sidak's multiple comparisons tests. This is the immuneACCESS table as TCRdb keeps it, with only in-frame sequences that have V and J called. A part of the clones is gone; compared with another copy, unresolved V genes explain less than half, and the rest is unexplained. V, J and clone size are taken as reported in that table, and D and trimming were inferred from the DNA itself. This sample gives under 150,000 clones in total; approximately 90% of them show up just once. The ten biggest clones cover around 5% of the sample.

Read against the paper, the sample's time point label means: baseline before first vaccination. Vaccinee samples were obtained from the UK trials COV001 and COV002, which included a single-blind randomized controlled phase 2/3 trial of AZD1222 (ChAdOx1 nCoV-19) in healthy adults. Trial participant PBMC samples were collected at day 0 and day 28 after the second dose for TCRbeta chain sequencing. In this chain, TRBV5-6 is recombined with TRBJ1-1; a weak D assignment points to TRBD1 (6 bases agree). This specimen consisted of peripheral blood, obtained on day 0 of AZD1222 vaccination. This receptor was identified in an adult in good health. The nucleotide sequence reads TGTGCCAGCAGCTTACAGGGTAGGTCGCTGGGAGCTTTCTTT. Its protein is CASSLQGRSLGAFF.